What follows are 4 T cell receptor beta chains derived from one specimen sequenced in a study of siplizumab effects on memory and regulatory T cells. Profiling relied on immunoSEQ multiplex PCR, and the TCRdb table lists in-frame clones only, not all of them. The sample consists of fewer than 120,000 clones, over 85% of them appearing once. Sequencing used CD4+ T cells sorted from blood. These receptors all stem from a human donor in good health.

V and J are TRBV30 and TRBJ2-4, with 11 bases lining up with TRBD1. The CDR3 consists of 16 residues. CDR1 and CDR2 (germline): GTSNPN, SVGIG (reference sequence). V trimming: 7 bases; J trimming: 1 base; junction bases outside the gene matches: 9. CDR3 sequence (DNA): TGTGCCTCGGGACAGGGGGGTAAAAGGGCCAAAAACATTCAGTACTTC. Its protein is CASGQGGKRAKNIQYF.

J is TRBJ2-1 and V is TRBV7-7; possibly TRBD2 for D (5 bases). There are 12 residues in the CDR3. The ends were cut back, 5 bases at V and 7 bases at J, with 9 bases in the middle. CDR1 and CDR2 from the germline V gene are SSHAT and FNYEAQ (reference sequence). The CDR3 DNA reads TGTGCCAGCAGCCTCGAGGGAAATGAGCAGTTCTTC. The encoded protein is CASSLEGNEQFF. The variable domain in full, completed from reference TRBV7-7 and TRBJ2-1, reads GAGVSQSPRYKVTKRGQDVTLRCDPISSHATLYWYQQALGQGPEFLTYFNYEAQPDKSGLPSDRFSAERPEGSISTLTIQRTEQRDSAMYRCASSLEGNEQFFGPGTRLTVL.

The chain employs TRBV5-6 and TRBJ1-1; no firm D call. CDR3 length: 13 amino acids. Trimming stripped 4 bases from V and 7 bases from J, with 14 bases between. From germline, CDR1 is SGHDT and CDR2 YYEEEE. The CDR3, as DNA: TGTGCCAGCAGCAACGACAACAGTCTTGAAGCTTTCTTT. Amino acid sequence: CASSNDNSLEAFF. Filled out from reference TRBV5-6 and TRBJ1-1, the complete variable domain reads DAGVTQSPTHLIKTRGQQVTLRCSPKSGHDTVSWYQQALGQGPQFIFQYYEEEERQRGNFPDRFSGHQFPNYSSELNVNALLLGDSALYLCASSNDNSLEAFFGQGTRLTVV.

The chain joins TRBV7-9 to TRBJ2-4; TRBD2 might be the D (5 bases). CDR1 is SEHNR and CDR2 is FQNEAQ in the germline V gene (reference sequence). Deletions cut 3 bases from V and 16 bases from J, with 22 bases between. There are 14 residues in the CDR3. The CDR3, as DNA: TGTGCCAGCAGCTTCTTCAAGGGCGGGTTACCCCTTTACTTC. Protein product: CASSFFKGGLPLYF. Using reference TRBV7-9 and TRBJ2-4 for the parts outside the CDR3, the full variable domain is DTGVSQNPRHKITKRGQNVTFRCDPISEHNRLYWYRQTLGQGPEFLTYFQNEAQLEKSRLLSDRFSAERPKGSFSTLEIQRTEQGDSAMYLCASSFFKGGLPLYFGAGTRLSVL.